This is a list of T cell receptor beta chains from one sample in a study of T-cell memory formation after mild COVID-19. TCRdb fed the 5' RACE reads into MiXCR, producing one record per CDR3 protein. The sample holds hundreds of thousands of distinct CDR3 sequences, roughly 17% seen once. Input material: PBMCs or a T cell subset sorted from them (not recorded which). These receptors all come from an adult woman who had mild COVID-19 (a few samples of this study predate the infection). Cell type and time point are not known. Both conserved end residues are part of each CDR3. D genes are given only for firm matches. Some rows have no size entry. The others give once, few or many, or a class for an expanded clone.

V	D	size	J	DNA	CDR3
TRBV10-3	NA	few	TRBJ2-1	TGTGCCATCAGTGAGTCGCCCATTAGGCCCGGTTACAATGAGCAGTTCTTC	CAISESPIRPGYNEQFF
TRBV18	NA	NA	TRBJ2-2	TGTGCCAGCTCACCACAGCCAGTGGGTCCGGGGGAGCTGTTTTTT	CASSPQPVGPGELFF
TRBV12-3/TRBV12-4	NA	NA	TRBJ1-2	TGTGCCAGCAGTCCAAGCGGGACACAAGACCTGATGGGTGGCTACACCTTC	CASSPSGTQDLMGGYTF
TRBV7-8	NA	NA	TRBJ1-4	TGTGCCAGCAGCTTCCTACTTTGGAGGGGGAATGAAAAACTGTTTTTT	CASSFLLWRGNEKLFF
TRBV12-3/TRBV12-4	NA	many	TRBJ1-5	TGTGCCAGCAGTAACAGTAATCAGCCCCAGCATTTT	CASSNSNQPQHF
TRBV5-5	TRBD1	few	TRBJ2-3	TGTGCCAGCTACGGGACAGGGGGCACAGATACGCAGTATTTT	CASYGTGGTDTQYF
TRBV12-3/TRBV12-4	TRBD2	NA	TRBJ2-7	TGTGCCAGCAGTCCTCCGGGACTAGGTTCTTCCGAGCAGTACTTC	CASSPPGLGSSEQYF
TRBV12-3/TRBV12-4	NA	NA	TRBJ2-2	TGTGCCAGCAGTTTAGGGGAGTTTACCGGGGAGCTGTTTTTT	CASSLGEFTGELFF
TRBV5-6	NA	NA	TRBJ2-1	TGTGCCAGCAGCTTGGCACAGGGCCTAGCCTACAATGAGCAGTTCTTC	CASSLAQGLAYNEQFF
TRBV7-9	TRBD1	few	TRBJ1-6	TGTGCCAGCAGGCCTCCGGGACAGGGGAATTCACCCCTCCACTTT	CASRPPGQGNSPLHF
TRBV7-2	NA	few	TRBJ1-2	TGTGCCAGCAGCTTATCTTTAGGTCTTGCCTATGGCTACACCTTC	CASSLSLGLAYGYTF
TRBV7-6	NA	few	TRBJ1-2	TGTGCCAGCAGCTTAGATATACGGGGTCTGAATGGCTACACCTTC	CASSLDIRGLNGYTF
TRBV20-1	TRBD1	NA	TRBJ2-1	TGCAGTGCTAGAGATGCGGAGACAGGGCTCGATGAGCAGTTCTTC	CSARDAETGLDEQFF
TRBV7-9	NA	few	TRBJ1-4	TGTGCCAGCAGCTTAGGGACAGTGCCTAATGAAAAACTGTTTTTT	CASSLGTVPNEKLFF
TRBV15	TRBD2	NA	TRBJ2-1	TGTGCCACCAGCAGAGGAATTGGGACTAGCGGGAACAATGAGCAGTTCTTC	CATSRGIGTSGNNEQFF
TRBV5-4	TRBD1	NA	TRBJ2-3	TGTGCCAGCAGCTTGGTAACAGGGGGCCGCACAGATACGCAGTATTTT	CASSLVTGGRTDTQYF
TRBV7-7	TRBD2	NA	TRBJ2-1	TGTGCCAGCAGCTTAGGCGGGGGTTACCCCAATGAGCAGTTCTTC	CASSLGGGYPNEQFF
TRBV5-8	TRBD2	NA	TRBJ2-5	TGTGCCAGCAGCCCCGACGGGAGGCAGACCCAGTACTTC	CASSPDGRQTQYF
TRBV6-5	TRBD2	NA	TRBJ2-3	TGTGCCAGCACCTCGACTAGCGGGCGGCTTTGGGATACGCAGTATTTT	CASTSTSGRLWDTQYF
TRBV20-1	TRBD1	NA	TRBJ1-6	TGCAGTGCGAAGACAGGGGGGAGTAATTCACCCCTCCACTTT	CSAKTGGSNSPLHF
TRBV11-2	NA	NA	TRBJ2-5	TGTGCCAGCAGCCCGGGTTGGCGGCAACAAGAGACCCAGTACTTC	CASSPGWRQQETQYF
TRBV11-2	NA	NA	TRBJ2-1	TGTGCCAGCAACCACTATACCTCCTACAATGAGCAGTTCTTC	CASNHYTSYNEQFF
TRBV9	NA	NA	TRBJ1-1	TGTGCCAGCAGCGTAGTAGAGGGGCTGGGGACTGAAGCTTTCTTT	CASSVVEGLGTEAFF
TRBV6-1	NA	NA	TRBJ2-6	TGTGCCAGCAGTGCTTCCCTTGGAGTCTCTGGGGCCAACGTCCTGACTTTC	CASSASLGVSGANVLTF
TRBV6-2/TRBV6-3	TRBD2	many	TRBJ2-1	TGTGCCAGCAGACCCCCCGGGAGGGAGGGAATAAATGAGCAGTTCTTC	CASRPPGREGINEQFF
TRBV13	NA	NA	TRBJ2-7	TGTGCCAGCAGCTTAGGGTGGAACAGGGCCCCCTACGAGCAGTACTTC	CASSLGWNRAPYEQYF
TRBV20-1	TRBD1	NA	TRBJ1-2	TGCAGTGCTATCAGGGGGTGGAACTATGGCTACACCTTC	CSAIRGWNYGYTF
TRBV6-1	NA	few	TRBJ2-7	TGTGCCAGCAGTACAGGGAGAACCTACGAGCAGTACTTC	CASSTGRTYEQYF
TRBV30	TRBD2	few	TRBJ2-7	TGTGCCTGGAGGGGGGGGTACCGTATTACGCAGTACTTC	CAWRGGYRITQYF
TRBV5-1	NA	few	TRBJ2-2	TGCGCCAGCAGCTTGGCCCGGTTGGACGGGGAGCTGTTTTTT	CASSLARLDGELFF
TRBV7-9	TRBD1	few	TRBJ2-7	TGTGCCAGCAGCCACGGACAGGGATCAAGCTACGAGCAGTACTTC	CASSHGQGSSYEQYF
TRBV5-5	NA	NA	TRBJ1-2	TGTGCCAGCAGCGTTGAGTCCCCCGGCAGGGATGGCTACACCTTC	CASSVESPGRDGYTF
TRBV25-1	TRBD1	NA	TRBJ2-7	TGTGCCAGCAGAACAGGGGCCGAGCAGTACTTC	CASRTGAEQYF
TRBV19	TRBD1	NA	TRBJ2-7	TGTGCCAGCGCCTGGACAGGGGGCTACGAGCAGTACTTC	CASAWTGGYEQYF
TRBV15	NA	few	TRBJ2-3	TGTGCCACCAGCAGAGAAGCTCGTACAGATACGCAGTATTTT	CATSREARTDTQYF
TRBV5-6	NA	few	TRBJ2-1	TGTGCCAGCAGCTCCGCTTTAGACATTTCTTTCAATGAGCAGTTCTTC	CASSSALDISFNEQFF
TRBV4-1	NA	NA	TRBJ1-5	TGCGCCAGCAGCCACGGGGGCGACTATCAGCCCCAGCATTTT	CASSHGGDYQPQHF
TRBV10-3	NA	NA	TRBJ2-3	TGTGCCATCAGTGAAAATAGAGATACGCAGTATTTT	CAISENRDTQYF
TRBV7-2	NA	few	TRBJ1-2	TGTGCCAGCAGCTTAGCGCAGGAGGGAATGGGTGGCTACACCTTC	CASSLAQEGMGGYTF